This T cell receptor beta chain appears in the sequencing data of a study of T-cell memory formation after mild COVID-19. In the study overall: TCR clusters mostly belonged to single donors.

Germline CDR1 and CDR2: DFQATT and SNEGSKA (reference sequence). Unmatched junction bases numbered 10, after V lost 2 bases and J lost 5 bases. The CDR3 contains 16 residues. A single record per CDR3 protein comes from TCRdb applying MiXCR to the 5' RACE reads. The data show 150,000 to 200,000 distinct CDR3 sequences, about 18% seen once. Notes on the study in general: Among clones contracting day 15 to 85, CD4/CD8 was balanced, whereas later expanders leaned CD4+. The study detected some responding clones in pre-infection memory, suggesting cross-reactive memory joined.

Details on this clonotype: Its antigen remains unidentified.

The material sequenced was PBMCs or a T cell subset sorted from them (not recorded which). This chain links TRBV20-1 with TRBJ1-5, with 9 nucleotides matching TRBD1. The TCR originated in a man younger than 35 who had mild COVID-19 (a few samples of this study predate the infection). Cell type and time point are not known. As DNA, the CDR3 is TGCAGTGCTAGACGCCGGACTCACAGGGGGCATCAGCCCCAGCATTTT. Protein sequence: CSARRRTHRGHQPQHF.